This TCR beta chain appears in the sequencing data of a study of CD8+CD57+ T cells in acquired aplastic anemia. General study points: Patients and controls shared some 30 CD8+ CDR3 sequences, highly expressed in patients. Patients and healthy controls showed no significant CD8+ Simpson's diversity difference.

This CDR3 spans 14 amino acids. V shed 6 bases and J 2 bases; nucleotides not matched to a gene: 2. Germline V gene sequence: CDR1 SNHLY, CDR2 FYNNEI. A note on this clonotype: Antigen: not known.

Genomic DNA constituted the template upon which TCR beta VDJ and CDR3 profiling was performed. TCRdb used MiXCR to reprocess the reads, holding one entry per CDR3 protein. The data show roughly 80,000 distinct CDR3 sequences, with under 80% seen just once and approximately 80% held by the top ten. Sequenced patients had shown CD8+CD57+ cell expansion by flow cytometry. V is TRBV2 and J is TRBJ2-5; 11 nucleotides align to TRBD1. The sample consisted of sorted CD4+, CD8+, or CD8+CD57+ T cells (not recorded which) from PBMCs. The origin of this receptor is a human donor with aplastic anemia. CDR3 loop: CASSRDRGQETQYF. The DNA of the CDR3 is TGTGCCAGCAGCCGGGACAGGGGGCAAGAGACCCAGTACTTC.